This is a list of T cell receptor beta chains from one sample in a study of T cell responses to AZD1222 COVID-19 vaccine. The assay was immunoSEQ multiplex PCR, and TCRdb's table has in-frame clones only and misses some. The sample shows 100,000 to 150,000 clones, around 90% of them seen only once. The sequencing used peripheral blood, collected on day 0 of AZD1222 vaccination. The receptors originated from an adult in good health. The CDR3 runs from the conserved cysteine through the conserved F or W. A D gene is named only where the DNA matches it firmly. Some rows have no size entry. The others give once, few or many, or a class for an expanded clone.

v_call: TRBV6-6; j_call: TRBJ2-3; d_call: TRBD1; clone_size: NA; cdr3_nt: TGTGCCAGCAGTTACTCGAGGGACAGGGGGACAGATACGCAGTATTTT; cdr3_aa: CASSYSRDRGTDTQYF
v_call: TRBV27; j_call: TRBJ2-3; d_call: TRBD2; clone_size: NA; cdr3_nt: TGTGCCAGCGGTTCCGGGACTAGAGGAACAGATACGCAGTATTTT; cdr3_aa: CASGSGTRGTDTQYF
v_call: TRBV7-3; j_call: TRBJ1-1; d_call: NA; clone_size: NA; cdr3_nt: TGTGCCAGCAGCTTAACGGGGGGCGCCAACACTGAAGCTTTCTTT; cdr3_aa: CASSLTGGANTEAFF
v_call: TRBV4-1; j_call: TRBJ1-5; d_call: NA; clone_size: NA; cdr3_nt: TGCGCCAGCAGCCAAACAGGGCCGAGTCAGCCCCAGCATTTT; cdr3_aa: CASSQTGPSQPQHF
v_call: TRBV5-1; j_call: TRBJ2-7; d_call: TRBD1; clone_size: NA; cdr3_nt: TGCGCCAGCAGCACCGGACAGGGGGCGGACGAGCAGTACTTC; cdr3_aa: CASSTGQGADEQYF
v_call: TRBV7-2; j_call: TRBJ1-1; d_call: NA; clone_size: NA; cdr3_nt: TGTGCCAGCAGCTTACCTCAGGGGACTTTGAACACTGAAGCTTTCTTT; cdr3_aa: CASSLPQGTLNTEAFF
v_call: TRBV21-1; j_call: TRBJ2-7; d_call: NA; clone_size: NA; cdr3_nt: TGTGCCAGCGGCCTCACGGGACTAGCGCTTACCTACGAGCAGTACTTC; cdr3_aa: CASGLTGLALTYEQYF
v_call: TRBV27; j_call: TRBJ1-2; d_call: NA; clone_size: NA; cdr3_nt: TGTGCCAGCAGTTCCGGACTCTATGGCTACACCTTC; cdr3_aa: CASSSGLYGYTF
v_call: TRBV2; j_call: TRBJ1-4; d_call: NA; clone_size: NA; cdr3_nt: TGTGCCAGCAGTTTGACAGGAGGGGAAAAACTGTTTTTT; cdr3_aa: CASSLTGGEKLFF
v_call: TRBV4-2; j_call: TRBJ1-4; d_call: NA; clone_size: NA; cdr3_nt: TGTGCCAGCAGCCAAGCACGAACAACTAATGAAAAACTGTTTTTT; cdr3_aa: CASSQARTTNEKLFF
v_call: TRBV27; j_call: TRBJ2-5; d_call: TRBD1; clone_size: NA; cdr3_nt: TGTGCCAGCAGTTTATACCCAGGACAGGGGGTCCAAGAGACCCAGTACTTC; cdr3_aa: CASSLYPGQGVQETQYF
v_call: TRBV19; j_call: TRBJ1-2; d_call: NA; clone_size: NA; cdr3_nt: TGTGCTTCCGCCCAGGGCGGCGGGGCTAGCTATGGCTACACCTTC; cdr3_aa: CASAQGGGASYGYTF
v_call: TRBV5-1; j_call: TRBJ2-7; d_call: TRBD1; clone_size: NA; cdr3_nt: TGCGCCAGCAGCCCCGGGACAGGGAAGGACGAGCAGTACTTC; cdr3_aa: CASSPGTGKDEQYF
v_call: TRBV10-2; j_call: TRBJ2-5; d_call: TRBD2; clone_size: once; cdr3_nt: TGCGCCAGCAGTGAGTTAGCGGGGGGTGGGGAGACCCAGTACTTC; cdr3_aa: CASSELAGGGETQYF
v_call: TRBV5-4; j_call: TRBJ2-3; d_call: TRBD1; clone_size: NA; cdr3_nt: TGTGCCAGCAGCTTGCAGGGGGCCAGCACAGATACGCAGTATTTT; cdr3_aa: CASSLQGASTDTQYF
v_call: TRBV5-1; j_call: TRBJ2-7; d_call: TRBD1; clone_size: once; cdr3_nt: TGCGCCAGCAGCCTGGGACAGTACTACGAGCAGTACTTC; cdr3_aa: CASSLGQYYEQYF
v_call: TRBV3-1/TRBV3-2; j_call: TRBJ1-5; d_call: NA; clone_size: NA; cdr3_nt: TGTGCCAGCAGCCAACGGGTTGGACAGCCCCAGCATTTT; cdr3_aa: CASSQRVGQPQHF
v_call: TRBV27; j_call: TRBJ2-1; d_call: TRBD1; clone_size: NA; cdr3_nt: TGTGCCAGCAGTCCGACCGGGACAGGGTTTGGTGAGCAGTTCTTC; cdr3_aa: CASSPTGTGFGEQFF
v_call: TRBV7-3; j_call: TRBJ1-1; d_call: NA; clone_size: once; cdr3_nt: TGTGCCAGCAGCCCCCGGGGGGGGCACACTGAAGCTTTCTTT; cdr3_aa: CASSPRGGHTEAFF
v_call: TRBV9; j_call: TRBJ1-1; d_call: TRBD1; clone_size: NA; cdr3_nt: TGTGCCAGCAGCCTCTATCCGATGGGACAGGGGATAACTGAAGCTTTCTTT; cdr3_aa: CASSLYPMGQGITEAFF
v_call: TRBV19; j_call: TRBJ1-2; d_call: TRBD1; clone_size: NA; cdr3_nt: TGTGCCAGTAGTATCCCAAGACAGGGCCCCGTGGATGGCTACACCTTC; cdr3_aa: CASSIPRQGPVDGYTF
v_call: TRBV18; j_call: TRBJ1-5; d_call: NA; clone_size: NA; cdr3_nt: TGTGCCAGCTCACCTACAAGGGATCAGCCCCAGCATTTT; cdr3_aa: CASSPTRDQPQHF
v_call: TRBV6-5; j_call: TRBJ2-1; d_call: NA; clone_size: once; cdr3_nt: TGTGCCAGCAGCCACGGGGCTAGCCCCTACAATGAGCAGTTCTTC; cdr3_aa: CASSHGASPYNEQFF
v_call: TRBV7-9; j_call: TRBJ1-6; d_call: NA; clone_size: NA; cdr3_nt: TGTGCCAGCAGCTCTGGGGCAGGTAATTCACCCCTCCACTTT; cdr3_aa: CASSSGAGNSPLHF
v_call: TRBV7-6; j_call: TRBJ1-1; d_call: NA; clone_size: NA; cdr3_nt: TGTGCCAGCAGCCCCGGGCTCAGGGCGCGACGGATGAACACTGAAGCTTTCTTT; cdr3_aa: CASSPGLRARRMNTEAFF
v_call: TRBV4-2; j_call: TRBJ2-7; d_call: TRBD1; clone_size: NA; cdr3_nt: TGTGCCAGCAGTCGTCCGGGACAGGGAGACGAGCAGTACTTC; cdr3_aa: CASSRPGQGDEQYF
v_call: TRBV7-8; j_call: TRBJ2-7; d_call: NA; clone_size: NA; cdr3_nt: TGTGCCAGCAGCCCTTCCTACGAGCAGTACTTC; cdr3_aa: CASSPSYEQYF
v_call: TRBV19; j_call: TRBJ2-7; d_call: NA; clone_size: NA; cdr3_nt: TGTGCCAGTAGGGGCACAGGATCCTACGAGCAGTACTTC; cdr3_aa: CASRGTGSYEQYF
v_call: TRBV7-2; j_call: TRBJ1-5; d_call: NA; clone_size: once; cdr3_nt: TGTGCCAGCAGCTCCCAGGGTTTGCCCCAGCATTTT; cdr3_aa: CASSSQGLPQHF
v_call: TRBV5-1; j_call: TRBJ1-4; d_call: NA; clone_size: NA; cdr3_nt: TGCGCCAGCAGCCCGAGGGGGGACCCTTCGGGAAAACTGTTTTTT; cdr3_aa: CASSPRGDPSGKLFF
v_call: TRBV29-1; j_call: TRBJ1-4; d_call: TRBD1; clone_size: NA; cdr3_nt: TGCAGCGTTCCCGGGACAGGGGATGAAAAACTGTTTTTT; cdr3_aa: CSVPGTGDEKLFF
v_call: TRBV9; j_call: TRBJ2-1; d_call: NA; clone_size: NA; cdr3_nt: TGTGCCAGCAGCGTAGGGGGACACCCGAGGGATAATGAGCAGTTCTTC; cdr3_aa: CASSVGGHPRDNEQFF
v_call: TRBV5-1; j_call: TRBJ1-6; d_call: NA; clone_size: NA; cdr3_nt: TGCGCCAGCAGCTTGGGAATAGGGTTCGATTCACCCCTCCACTTT; cdr3_aa: CASSLGIGFDSPLHF
v_call: TRBV3-1/TRBV3-2; j_call: TRBJ2-2; d_call: NA; clone_size: NA; cdr3_nt: TGTGCCAGCAGCCAAGACTGGCGGAGGTACACCGGGGAGCTGTTTTTT; cdr3_aa: CASSQDWRRYTGELFF
v_call: TRBV7-3; j_call: TRBJ2-7; d_call: NA; clone_size: NA; cdr3_nt: TGTGCCAGCAGCTTAACCCCCACCCCCCTAAACGAGCAGTACTTC; cdr3_aa: CASSLTPTPLNEQYF
v_call: TRBV19; j_call: TRBJ2-5; d_call: TRBD1; clone_size: NA; cdr3_nt: TGTGCCAGTAGTTCCGCGGGACAGGGGTGGGGAGAGACCCAGTACTTC; cdr3_aa: CASSSAGQGWGETQYF
v_call: TRBV6-1; j_call: TRBJ1-4; d_call: NA; clone_size: NA; cdr3_nt: TGTGCCAGCAGTGGGGGAGGGGGACGGAGCCCTAATGAAAAACTGTTTTTT; cdr3_aa: CASSGGGGRSPNEKLFF
v_call: TRBV29-1; j_call: TRBJ2-1; d_call: NA; clone_size: NA; cdr3_nt: TGCAGCGCGGCCTCCCGGACAGTTGTCAATGAGCAGTTCTTC; cdr3_aa: CSAASRTVVNEQFF
v_call: TRBV28; j_call: TRBJ1-1; d_call: NA; clone_size: once; cdr3_nt: TGTGCCAGCAGTTATGGGGCTCTTCGGGGCACTGAAGCTTTCTTT; cdr3_aa: CASSYGALRGTEAFF
v_call: TRBV7-2; j_call: TRBJ1-1; d_call: NA; clone_size: few; cdr3_nt: TGTGCCAGCAGACTCACCATCGACAGGAGCTACACTGAAGCTTTCTTT; cdr3_aa: CASRLTIDRSYTEAFF
v_call: TRBV24-1; j_call: TRBJ2-7; d_call: NA; clone_size: NA; cdr3_nt: TGTGCCACCAGTGAAAAGACAGGGTTTGGAGGGTACGAGCAGTACTTC; cdr3_aa: CATSEKTGFGGYEQYF
v_call: TRBV18; j_call: TRBJ1-5; d_call: NA; clone_size: NA; cdr3_nt: TGTGCCAGCTCACCCAGCAAGAATCAGCCCCAGCATTTT; cdr3_aa: CASSPSKNQPQHF
v_call: TRBV7-8; j_call: TRBJ2-4; d_call: NA; clone_size: once; cdr3_nt: TGTGCCAGCAGCTTAACGATAGCCAAAAACATTCAGTACTTC; cdr3_aa: CASSLTIAKNIQYF
v_call: TRBV3-1/TRBV3-2; j_call: TRBJ2-5; d_call: NA; clone_size: once; cdr3_nt: TGTGCCAGCAGCCAAGAGAGAGGGGGACTGGCGGAAGAGACCCAGTACTTC; cdr3_aa: CASSQERGGLAEETQYF
v_call: TRBV28; j_call: TRBJ1-3; d_call: TRBD1; clone_size: few; cdr3_nt: TGTGCCAGCAGTAGCCCCCCCGGACAGGAAGCTATGTATAAGGACCGAAACACCATATATTTT; cdr3_aa: CASSSPPGQEAMYKDRNTIYF
v_call: TRBV15; j_call: TRBJ1-6; d_call: NA; clone_size: NA; cdr3_nt: TGTGCCACCAGCAGAGATAGAGCCGGACTTTCACCCCTCCACTTT; cdr3_aa: CATSRDRAGLSPLHF
v_call: TRBV6-5; j_call: TRBJ2-1; d_call: TRBD2; clone_size: NA; cdr3_nt: TGTGCCAGCAGTTACCCCACTAGCGGGGGGTACAATGAGCAGTTCTTC; cdr3_aa: CASSYPTSGGYNEQFF
v_call: TRBV28; j_call: TRBJ2-2; d_call: NA; clone_size: NA; cdr3_nt: TGTGCCAGCAGCCGCAGACAGATGGGCGGGGAGCTGTTTTTT; cdr3_aa: CASSRRQMGGELFF
v_call: TRBV5-8; j_call: TRBJ1-5; d_call: NA; clone_size: once; cdr3_nt: TGTGCCAGCAGCCCGACCTGGGGGGGCCAGCCCCAGCATTTT; cdr3_aa: CASSPTWGGQPQHF
v_call: TRBV5-1; j_call: TRBJ1-1; d_call: NA; clone_size: NA; cdr3_nt: TGCGCCAGCAGCTTGGCATTAGTGGGCACTGAAGCTTTCTTT; cdr3_aa: CASSLALVGTEAFF
v_call: TRBV28; j_call: TRBJ1-1; d_call: NA; clone_size: NA; cdr3_nt: TGTGCCAGCAGTTTAGGGGCTAGGACTGAAGCTTTCTTT; cdr3_aa: CASSLGARTEAFF
v_call: TRBV6-5; j_call: TRBJ1-1; d_call: NA; clone_size: NA; cdr3_nt: TGTGCCAGCACCCCTCGGGAGAAGAACACTGAAGCTTTCTTT; cdr3_aa: CASTPREKNTEAFF